The next 11 T cell receptor beta chains were all read from a single sample in a study of CD8 T cells in ankylosing spondylitis. TCRdb re-called the 5' RACE reads through MiXCR, storing one row per CDR3 protein. The table lists about 360,000 distinct CDR3 sequences, more than 20% of them singletons. Sequencing was done on a sample of blood, either unsorted or a sorted T cell fraction (not recorded which). The receptor set was obtained from a male donor with ankylosing spondylitis or in good health (not recorded which).

This clonotype was seen only a few times. J is TRBJ2-1 and V is TRBV5-5; a weak D match, TRBD2 (7 bases). The CDR3 totals 14 residues. V dropped 4 bases and J dropped 7 bases, with 15 bases sitting between them. Germline V gives CDR1 SGHKS, CDR2 YYEKEE (reference sequence). The CDR3 DNA sequence: TGTGCCAGCAGCCCACGGACTAGGGGGAATGAGCAGTTCTTC. Its translation is CASSPRTRGNEQFF.

The rearrangement uses TRBV9 and TRBJ2-1; 8 bases line up with TRBD2. The germline gives CDR1 SGDLS, CDR2 YYNGEE. CDR3 size: 14 residues. V shed 0 bases, J shed 6 bases, and the junction held 2 bases outside the gene matches. In nucleotides, the CDR3 is TGTGCCAGCAGCGTAGCGGGGGGGCTCAATGAGCAGTTCTTC. Residues: CASSVAGGLNEQFF.

This sequence joins TRBV12-3 or TRBV12-4 and TRBJ1-6; D unclear. V lost 3 bases, J lost 8 bases, and 8 bases lay in between. This CDR3 spans 13 amino acids. In nucleotides, the CDR3 is TGTGCCAGCAGTTTTATGGGTCATTCACCCCTCCACTTT. It yields the protein CASSFMGHSPLHF.

This clonotype appeared a few times. The chain employs TRBV7-3 and TRBJ2-7; 11 bases match TRBD1. Germline CDR1 reads SGHTA; CDR2 reads FQGTGA. This CDR3 has 15 amino acids. V was pared by 4 bases and J by 4 bases, with 6 bases of the junction left unmatched. In DNA, the CDR3 is TGTGCCAGCAGCTCCCCGGACAGGGGGCTATACGAGCAGTACTTC. This sequence encodes CASSSPDRGLYEQYF.

This clonotype is a singleton in its sample. V gene TRBV9 combines with J gene TRBJ2-3, with 8 nucleotides matching TRBD2. The CDR3 is 16 residues long. The V gene's germline CDR1 is SGDLS and CDR2 YYNGEE. V shed 3 bases, J shed 0 bases, and the junction held 6 bases outside the gene matches. CDR3 coding DNA: TGTGCCAGCAGCGAACTCGGGGGGGCTAGCACAGATACGCAGTATTTT. Translating it yields CASSELGGASTDTQYF.

This clonotype turned up a few times. J is TRBJ2-2 and V is TRBV7-9, with TRBD1 matching 9 bases. There are 17 residues in the CDR3. With V trimmed by 5 bases and J by 1 base, 8 bases remained unmatched. The germline gives CDR1 SEHNR, CDR2 FQNEAQ (reference sequence). In DNA, the CDR3 is TGTGCCAGCAGCCTGGAACAGGGGGCGAGGAACACCGGGGAGCTGTTTTTT. Residues: CASSLEQGARNTGELFF.

The genes are TRBV29-1 and TRBJ2-7; D uncertain. The CDR3 runs 12 residues. Per germline, CDR1 SQVTM and CDR2 ANQGSEA. Trimming cost V 1 base and J 3 bases, with 7 bases left between them. The CDR3 loop is CSVEADDYEQYF. As DNA, the CDR3 is TGCAGCGTTGAAGCCGACGACTACGAGCAGTACTTC.

The chain carries TRBV10-3 and TRBJ2-7, with 8 bases lining up with TRBD2. Unmatched junction bases numbered 5, after V lost 2 bases and J lost 2 bases. Germline values: CDR1 ENHRY, CDR2 SYGVKD. The CDR3 is 15 residues long. The CDR3 spells CAISEGERGPYEQYF. The CDR3 DNA is TGTGCCATCAGTGAGGGAGAGCGGGGGCCCTACGAGCAGTACTTC.

The rearrangement joins TRBV28 to TRBJ1-2; D gene uncertain. Germline V CDR1 and CDR2: MDHEN, SYDVKM. This CDR3 is built from 13 residues. V was shortened by 10 bases and J by 3 bases, with 15 bases between the two germline ends. DNA for the CDR3: TGTGCCATGAGCCCCGGGCAGTACTATGGCTACACCTTC. It encodes CAMSPGQYYGYTF.

V gene TRBV9 combines with J gene TRBJ2-2; possible D gene TRBD2, 5 bases. The V gene's germline CDR1 is SGDLS and CDR2 YYNGEE. V lost 4 bases, J lost 7 bases, and 14 bases lay in between. The CDR3 covers 14 residues. This chain's CDR3 is CASSPPTGYGELFF. The CDR3 DNA follows: TGTGCCAGCAGCCCCCCCACGGGGTACGGGGAGCTGTTTTTT.

This clonotype came up a few times. CDR3 residues: CASSSWTGREQFF. CDR3 bases: TGTGCCAGCAGTTCCTGGACAGGGCGGGAGCAGTTCTTC. This chain links TRBV12-3 or TRBV12-4 with TRBJ2-1; the match to TRBD1 covers 8 bases. This CDR3 region has 13 residues. V lost 4 bases, J lost 10 bases, and 6 bases stayed unmatched.